These T cell receptor beta chains were read from a single sample in a study of early T cells in non-severe SARS-CoV-2 infection. TCRdb reprocessed the 5' RACE reads with MiXCR, giving one entry per CDR3 protein. The data show more than 45,000 distinct CDR3 sequences, roughly an eighth seen once. Sequenced material: whole blood. These receptors were taken from an adult who was a healthcare worker with PCR-confirmed SARS-CoV-2 infection or an uninfected control (not recorded which). The CDR3 runs from the conserved cysteine through the conserved F or W. D genes are given only for firm matches. Some rows have no size entry. The others give once, few or many, or a class for an expanded clone.

>-|TRBJ1-1|-|TRBV29-1
CSAHWGTEAFF
TGCAGCGCCCACTGGGGCACTGAAGCTTTCTTT
>-|TRBJ1-5|few|TRBV29-1
CSATTGNQPQHF
TGCAGCGCCACGACAGGCAATCAGCCCCAGCATTTT
>-|TRBJ2-4|-|TRBV2
CASSVDLSQANIQYF
TGTGCCAGCAGTGTTGATCTTTCACAGGCAAACATTCAGTACTTC
>TRBD1|TRBJ1-1|many|TRBV18
CASSPSGTGQTEAFF
TGTGCCAGCTCACCTTCCGGGACAGGGCAAACTGAAGCTTTCTTT
>TRBD1|TRBJ2-7|-|TRBV28
CAAGRTGVYEQYF
TGTGCCGCAGGGAGGACAGGGGTCTACGAGCAGTACTTC
>-|TRBJ2-7|-|TRBV11-2
CASSQTGMQYF
TGTGCCAGCAGCCAGACAGGCATGCAGTACTTC
>TRBD1|TRBJ2-3|few|TRBV10-3
CAISPRDRQSDTQYF
TGTGCCATATCTCCCCGGGACAGACAGTCAGATACGCAGTATTTT
>-|TRBJ2-5|few|TRBV6-6
CASSYSPGSRQETQYF
TGTGCCAGCAGTTACTCGCCCGGTTCCAGGCAAGAGACCCAGTACTTC
>-|TRBJ2-7|-|TRBV18
CATSFPGSDEQYF
TGTGCCACCAGCTTCCCCGGGTCTGACGAGCAGTACTTC
>TRBD1|TRBJ2-5|-|TRBV27
CASSLLGGTETQYF
TGTGCCAGCAGTTTATTAGGGGGCACAGAGACCCAGTACTTC
>-|TRBJ1-1|many|TRBV7-8
CASSLARVWTYTEAFF
TGTGCCAGCAGCTTAGCCCGGGTCTGGACTTACACTGAAGCTTTCTTT
>-|TRBJ2-3|many|TRBV28
CASSLSVVDQYF
TGTGCCAGCAGTTTATCAGTGGTGGACCAGTATTTT
>-|TRBJ2-5|many|TRBV7-9
CASSLAKLGMTQYF
TGTGCCAGCAGCTTGGCGAAATTGGGGATGACCCAGTACTTC
>-|TRBJ2-2|many|TRBV4-1
CASSQGWSGELFF
TGCGCCAGCAGCCAAGGATGGTCCGGGGAGCTGTTTTTT
>-|TRBJ1-4|many|TRBV3-1
CASSQTAEKLFF
TGTGCCAGCAGCCAAACGGCTGAAAAACTGTTTTTT
>-|TRBJ1-1|many|TRBV5-1
CASSLGSTEAFF
TGCGCCAGCAGCTTAGGCTCCACGGAAGCTTTCTTT
>-|TRBJ2-4|many|TRBV28
CASSFHGGLAENIQYF
TGTGCCAGCAGTTTTCATGGGGGGTTGGCCGAGAACATTCAGTACTTC
>-|TRBJ1-4|many|TRBV5-5
CASSPYNRVNEKLFF
TGTGCCAGCAGCCCCTACAACAGGGTTAATGAAAAACTGTTTTTT
>TRBD1|TRBJ1-5|-|TRBV27
CASSPWTGPRNQPQHF
TGTGCCAGCAGTCCTTGGACAGGGCCGCGCAATCAGCCCCAGCATTTT
>TRBD1|TRBJ2-2|many|TRBV12-3/TRBV12-4
CASTPRQGNSGELFF
TGTGCCAGCACCCCCCGACAGGGGAATTCGGGGGAGCTGTTTTTT
>-|TRBJ1-1|few|TRBV2
CARTGTRNTEAFF
TGTGCCAGGACTGGGACAAGGAACACTGAAGCTTTCTTT
>-|TRBJ2-1|-|TRBV20-1
CSADTPNEQFF
TGCAGTGCGGACACCCCCAATGAGCAGTTCTTC
>TRBD2|TRBJ2-5|-|TRBV20-1
CSAISGPRPGTSGDLETQYF
TGCAGTGCTATCTCGGGCCCCCGCCCCGGGACTAGCGGGGATCTGGAGACCCAGTACTTC
>-|TRBJ2-2|many|TRBV5-1
CASSRGGSAGELFF
TGCGCCAGCAGTAGAGGCGGTTCGGCCGGGGAGCTGTTTTTT
>-|TRBJ2-5|few|TRBV7-9
CASSSRQETQYF
TGTGCCAGCAGCTCTCGGCAAGAGACCCAGTACTTC
>-|TRBJ2-1|many|TRBV11-2
CASSPSDEKRNEQFF
TGTGCCAGCAGCCCTAGCGATGAGAAGCGAAATGAGCAGTTCTTC
>TRBD1|TRBJ1-1|-|TRBV29-1
CSVRPGPWTGRYNTEAFF
TGCAGCGTGCGTCCCGGGCCCTGGACAGGGCGATACAACACTGAAGCTTTCTTT
>-|TRBJ1-1|-|TRBV6-2/TRBV6-3
CASSYPDISNTEAFF
TGTGCCAGCAGTTACCCCGACATTTCGAACACTGAAGCTTTCTTT
>-|TRBJ2-1|many|TRBV27
CASSIYGTPYYNEQFF
TGTGCCAGCAGTATTTACGGGACTCCCTACTACAATGAGCAGTTCTTC
>-|TRBJ1-5|many|TRBV4-1
CASSQVGQGISNQPQHF
TGCGCCAGCAGCCAAGTGGGGCAGGGGATTAGCAATCAGCCCCAGCATTTT
>-|TRBJ2-3|many|TRBV12-3/TRBV12-4
CASSVGLSLSSQYF
TGTGCCAGCAGTGTCGGACTAAGCCTGTCGTCCCAGTATTTT
>TRBD1|TRBJ1-5|many|TRBV2
CASSGTLPGTGISNQPQHF
TGTGCCAGCAGTGGGACCCTCCCCGGGACAGGGATAAGCAATCAGCCCCAGCATTTT
>-|TRBJ2-1|many|TRBV6-6
CASSYGWGDSAYNEQFF
TGTGCCAGCAGTTATGGATGGGGAGATAGCGCCTACAATGAGCAGTTCTTC
>-|TRBJ2-2|-|TRBV28
CASSLARAGELFF
TGTGCCAGCAGTTTAGCCAGGGCCGGGGAGCTGTTTTTT
>TRBD1|TRBJ1-1|many|TRBV6-6
CASLVHQGGAEAFF
TGTGCCAGCTTGGTCCACCAGGGGGGCGCTGAAGCTTTCTTT